This TCR beta chain stems from a study of blood T cell repertoires in COVID-19. Study-wide background: Specimens from acute and convalescent COVID-19 originated in the United States, Italy and Spain. Sources were T cells, B-cell-depleted T cells, or PBMCs; the material itself was cDNA or gDNA.

Original data processing: For nucleated cells, counts were estimated from reference gene primer amplification. Using immunoSEQ multiplex PCR, the repertoire was profiled, and TCRdb retains in-frame clones only, with some absent. The D gene and trimming were derived from the DNA, and the V and J assignments and clone size from that table. The table shows about 250,000 clones, with about 90% occurring only once. In its sample, this clone was seen once. Germline CDR1 and CDR2: MNHNY and SVGAGI (reference sequence). The V end was cut by 6 bases, the J end by 4 bases, with 12 bases between. The CDR3 spans 13 residues.

This receptor was taken from a man younger than 35 with active or convalescent COVID-19. V and J are TRBV6-6 and TRBJ1-1; tentatively, D is TRBD1 (5 bases). The sequenced sample consisted of peripheral blood. The CDR3 nucleotides read TGTGCCAGCAGGTCAGGGCGCACCACTGAAGCTTTCTTT. Protein sequence: CASRSGRTTEAFF.